Presented here are 29 T cell receptor beta chains from one specimen sequenced in a study of blood T cells in healthy people across ages. PCR was performed a second time for about 6 to 11 cycles using a sample-barcoded 5' primer and a J-beta primer mix. In TCRdb, the 5' RACE reads were re-called with MiXCR into one record per CDR3 protein. Of about 1.7 million distinct CDR3 sequences listed, 25% to 30% were seen once; the top ten hold 7.7%. Sequenced input: blood. These receptors originate from a young woman in good health.

In its sample, this clonotype was seen many times. The chain has TRBV28 and TRBJ1-2; no firm D call. The germline V gene encodes CDR1 MDHEN and CDR2 SYDVKM. The CDR3 runs to 13 residues. The V gene lost 2 bases and the J gene lost 10 bases, with 14 bases spanning the gap. CDR3 loop: CASSLVTARDYTF. Here the CDR3 DNA reads TGTGCCAGCAGTTTAGTAACCGCCCGGGACTACACCTTC.

This clonotype occurred a few times. This chain uses TRBV10-3 with TRBJ2-7, with TRBD1 matching over 7 bases. Germline V CDR1 and CDR2: ENHRY, SYGVKD. Unmatched junction bases numbered 10, after V lost 11 bases and J lost 0 bases. The CDR3 covers 14 residues. This CDR3 is CAVGSDRNSYEQYF. The CDR3 region has the DNA TGTGCCGTAGGCTCGGACAGGAACTCCTACGAGCAGTACTTC.

V is TRBV2 and J is TRBJ2-7, with 7 bases aligning to TRBD1. Unmatched junction bases numbered 16, after V lost 11 bases and J lost 6 bases. This CDR3 has 14 residues. Per the germline V gene, CDR1 is SNHLY and CDR2 is FYNNEI. CDR3 amino acids: CAGSPGQSYREQYF. CDR3 nucleotides: TGTGCCGGTTCGCCGGGACAGTCATACCGCGAGCAGTACTTC.

The J gene is TRBJ2-5, the V gene TRBV15; 9 nucleotides agree with TRBD1. Germline V CDR1 and CDR2: LNHNV, YYDKDF (reference sequence). J lost 5 bases, V lost 4 bases, and 11 bases had no gene match. The CDR3 loop spans 16 amino acids. The CDR3 here is CATSTTGGSRRETQYF. In DNA, the CDR3 is TGTGCCACCAGCACTACAGGGGGCTCTAGGAGGGAGACCCAGTACTTC.

This clonotype was picked up a small number of times. The chain carries TRBV18 and TRBJ2-5; tentatively, D is TRBD1 or TRBD2 (5 bases each). V was trimmed by 5 bases and J by 0 bases, leaving 10 bases between them. The CDR3 contains 14 residues. The germline gives CDR1 KGHSH, CDR2 LQKENI. This CDR3 reads CASSEGSYQETQYF. For the CDR3, the DNA is TGTGCCAGCTCAGAGGGGAGCTACCAAGAGACCCAGTACTTC.

A few counts support this clonotype. V and J are TRBV5-6 and TRBJ2-7; 9 bases match TRBD1. With 3 bases clipped from V and 4 bases from J, the junction kept 11 bases outside the gene matches. Per germline, CDR1 SGHDT and CDR2 YYEEEE. This CDR3 spans 16 amino acids. In DNA, the CDR3 is TGTGCCAGCAGCTCCTTAAAAGGGGACAGGGAATACGAGCAGTACTTC. This codes for CASSSLKGDREYEQYF.

This clonotype was detected many times. This sequence joins TRBV10-3 and TRBJ2-7; a weak D match, TRBD1 (5 bases). The CDR3 is made up of 15 amino acids. V was trimmed by 2 bases and J by 5 bases, leaving 16 bases between them. CDR1 and CDR2 (germline): ENHRY, SYGVKD. CDR3 amino acids: CAISESQGFSDEQYF. In DNA form, the CDR3 reads TGTGCCATCAGTGAGAGTCAGGGATTCAGCGACGAGCAGTACTTC.

The V call is TRBV12-3 or TRBV12-4, the J call TRBJ2-1; D unclear. The germline V and J ends were trimmed by 2 bases and 8 bases, with 16 bases remaining between them. There are 15 residues in the CDR3. CDR3 DNA sequence: TGTGCCAGCAGTTTATTTGACCCGGGCCCCTATGAGCAGTTCTTC. It yields the protein CASSLFDPGPYEQFF.

This clonotype was seen only a few times. This chain joins TRBV12-3 or TRBV12-4 and TRBJ2-2; D possibly uses TRBD1 or TRBD2 (5 bases each). This CDR3 is 14 amino acids long. Trimming took 6 bases from V and 8 from J, leaving 16 bases between them. This CDR3 reads CASSFGTFQGELFF. The DNA of the CDR3 is TGTGCCAGCAGCTTCGGGACGTTCCAAGGGGAGCTGTTTTTT.

This clonotype was seen just once. V and J are TRBV27 and TRBJ1-1; a possible D gene is TRBD1 (6 bases). Per the germline V gene, CDR1 is MNHEY and CDR2 is SMNVEV (reference sequence). V lost 6 bases and J 5 bases, leaving 13 bases between the germline ends. The CDR3 totals 13 residues. The DNA of the CDR3 is TGTGCCAGCAGGGGGGCCTGGGCGACTGAAGCTTTCTTT. This encodes CASRGAWATEAFF.

The chain combines TRBV6-6 with TRBJ2-5; the match to TRBD2 covers 13 bases. This CDR3 comprises 15 residues. Looked up from germline, CDR1 is MNHNY and CDR2 is SVGAGI (reference sequence). The V and J ends lost 6 bases and 11 bases, in that order; junction bases with no gene match: 12. The CDR3 sequence: CASSPGLAGVNEQYF. CDR3 nucleotide sequence: TGTGCCAGCAGCCCCGGACTAGCGGGAGTCAATGAGCAGTACTTC.

A few counts support this clonotype. The chain combines TRBV6-5 with TRBJ2-1; D not certain. The germline CDR1 and CDR2 sequences are MNHEY and SVGAGI. Trimming removed 1 base at V and 6 bases at J, with 7 bases between. The CDR3 has 13 residues. CDR3 bases: TGTGCCAGCAGTTACTTCGGTCCCAATGAGCAGTTCTTC. Translated: CASSYFGPNEQFF.

This rearrangement joins TRBV29-1 to TRBJ2-1; 12 nucleotides agree with TRBD2. The ends lost 8 bases at V and 2 bases at J; junction bases unmatched: 1. Germline V gene lookup returns CDR1 SQVTM and CDR2 ANQGSEA. The CDR3 has 13 amino acids. CDR3 coding DNA: TGCAGCTCTAGCGGGGGGGCCTACAATGAGCAGTTCTTC. This encodes CSSSGGAYNEQFF.

The chain employs TRBV19 and TRBJ2-3, with D perhaps matching TRBD2 (5 bases). CDR1 is LNHDA and CDR2 is SQIVND in the germline V gene (reference sequence). The CDR3 has 17 residues. With 6 bases removed from V and 3 bases from J, the gap between germline ends came to 22 bases. The CDR3 loop reads CASSDPPGLLLTDTQYF. The DNA of the CDR3 is TGTGCCAGTAGCGACCCCCCGGGATTACTCTTAACAGATACGCAGTATTTT.

The DNA for the CDR3 is TGTGCCAGCAGCCAAGATGCAGCGGGGGGCTCGGAGACCCAGTACTTC. Translating it yields CASSQDAAGGSETQYF. V usage is TRBV3-1 and J usage is TRBJ2-7, with 9 positions matching TRBD2. The J call may be faulty, since TRBJ2-5 better matches the DNA end. Germline V lookup: CDR1 LGHDT, CDR2 YNNKEL (reference sequence). The CDR3 consists of 16 residues.

This clonotype turned up a few times. Lacking the conserved final phenylalanine or tryptophan, this CDR3 likely reflects a read error. The gene calls are TRBV3-1 and TRBJ2-1, with D tentatively TRBD2 (6 bases). This CDR3 has 15 residues. V was clipped by 1 base and J by 3 bases, with 10 bases between them. CDR1 LGHDT and CDR2 YNNKEL come from the germline V gene (reference sequence). CDR3 sequence: CASSQGTNFYNEQFV. Here the CDR3 DNA reads TGTGCCAGCAGCCAAGGGACTAACTTCTACAATGAGCAGTTCGTC.

The CDR3 sequence is CSASGWGTKTDTQYF. DNA for the CDR3: TGCAGTGCTAGTGGGTGGGGGACTAAAACAGATACGCAGTATTTT. The rearrangement uses TRBV20-1 and TRBJ2-3, with 7 bases lining up with TRBD2. Per the germline V gene, CDR1 is DFQATT and CDR2 is SNEGSKA (reference sequence). The CDR3 has 15 amino acids. J lost 3 bases, V lost 3 bases, and 9 bases had no gene match.

V usage is TRBV6-6 and J usage is TRBJ2-6; D remains ambiguous. The CDR3 consists of 16 residues. The ends were cut back, 4 bases at V and 0 bases at J, with 10 bases in the middle. Germline assignment: CDR1 MNHNY and CDR2 SVGAGI (reference sequence). CDR3 region: CASSSLSRSGANVLTF. The CDR3 region has the DNA TGTGCCAGCAGTTCTCTAAGCCGCTCTGGGGCCAACGTCCTGACTTTC.

This clonotype has only a few counts. This chain links TRBV7-9 with TRBJ2-7; D perhaps matches TRBD1 (6 bases). Germline-derived CDR1 and CDR2 are SEHNR and FQNEAQ (reference sequence). The CDR3 sequence is 13 residues long. The germline V and J ends were trimmed by 5 bases and 4 bases, with 12 bases remaining between them. The CDR3 DNA follows: TGTGCCAGCAGCCTCGGGACACAGTACGAGCAGTACTTC. Its protein is CASSLGTQYEQYF.

This clonotype has more than one count but fewer than ten. V and J are TRBV7-9 and TRBJ1-2; D perhaps matches TRBD1 (6 bases). Germline CDR1 and CDR2: SEHNR and FQNEAQ (reference sequence). Deletions cut 5 bases from V and 6 bases from J, with 13 bases between. The CDR3 totals 13 residues. The CDR3 DNA is TGTGCCAGCAGCCAGGGGAGGGATAATGGCTACACCTTC. Protein product: CASSQGRDNGYTF.

Notes on this clonotype: An end of the junction differs from the germline gene, which may be a read error. The V gene is TRBV5-1, the J gene TRBJ2-3, with a possible D match to TRBD2 (5 bases). Germline-derived CDR1 and CDR2 are SGHRS and YFSETQ. The CDR3 has 13 amino acids. The chain's CDR3 is CTSSLANTDTQYF. In DNA, the CDR3 is TGCACCAGCAGTCTAGCTAACACAGATACGCAGTATTTT.

This clonotype was seen more than once but under ten times. One base away lies a much larger clone, so this may be a sequencing read error. This rearrangement joins TRBV29-1 to TRBJ2-7; D is perhaps TRBD2 (5 bases). V dropped 2 bases and J dropped 7 bases, with 15 bases sitting between them. The CDR3 runs 13 residues. The germline gives CDR1 SQVTM, CDR2 ANQGSEA. The CDR3 sequence is CSVESGSPGEQYF. In DNA, the CDR3 is TGCAGCGTTGAAAGTGGGAGCCCCGGTGAGCAGTACTTC.

This clonotype was picked up many times. This sequence joins TRBV20-1 and TRBJ2-1; 9 positions agree with TRBD2. There are 15 residues in the CDR3. V gave up 3 bases and J gave up 7 bases; unmatched junction bases: 10. CDR1 and CDR2 from the germline V gene are DFQATT and SNEGSKA (reference sequence). CDR3 sequence (DNA): TGCAGTGCTAGGACGGGTCGAGCGGGGGGAAATGAGCAGTTCTTC. Translated, it gives CSARTGRAGGNEQFF.

Concerning this clonotype: Possible read error: a much larger clone is one base away. The chain combines TRBV6-6 with TRBJ2-7; weak D call: TRBD1 (6 bases). The CDR3 loop spans 14 amino acids. Germline V gene data show CDR1 as MNHNY and CDR2 as SVGAGI (reference sequence). V dropped 6 bases and J dropped 3 bases, with 15 bases sitting between them. For the CDR3, the DNA is TGTGCCAGCAGCAGCGTGGGGGCAATCTACGAGCAGTACTTC. Translation gives CASSSVGAIYEQYF.

This chain uses TRBV28 with TRBJ2-7; either TRBD1 or TRBD2 may supply D (6 bases each). Trimming took off 4 bases at V and 6 bases at J, with 13 bases between the two ends. The germline V gene encodes CDR1 MDHEN and CDR2 SYDVKM. The CDR3 sequence is 13 residues long. DNA for the CDR3: TGTGCCAGCAGTTCTTCCGGGGGCACCGAGCAGTACTTC. Protein: CASSSSGGTEQYF.

The chain is built from TRBV9 and TRBJ1-3; D is unresolved. Trimming took 2 bases from V and 0 from J, leaving 9 bases between them. The CDR3 sequence is 15 residues long. The germline V gene encodes CDR1 SGDLS and CDR2 YYNGEE. The CDR3 DNA follows: TGTGCCAGCAGCGTTGAGTGGAACTCTGGAAACACCATATATTTT. Encoded protein: CASSVEWNSGNTIYF.

The rearrangement joins TRBV20-1 to TRBJ2-5; the D gene is possibly TRBD2 (5 bases). Germline assignment: CDR1 DFQATT and CDR2 SNEGSKA (reference sequence). Trimming removed 2 bases at V and 1 base at J, with 17 bases between. This CDR3 region has 16 residues. Here the CDR3 reads CSARPPTAVAQETQYF. DNA of the CDR3: TGCAGTGCTAGACCCCCTACAGCGGTCGCCCAAGAGACCCAGTACTTC.

This clonotype was detected a few times. This sequence joins TRBV20-1 and TRBJ2-5; 7 positions agree with TRBD2. The CDR3 runs to 12 residues. The trim removed 6 bases at V and 1 base at J, leaving 2 bases unmatched. Germline CDR1 and CDR2: DFQATT and SNEGSKA (reference sequence). Here the CDR3 reads CSATSVQETQYF. CDR3 DNA sequence: TGCAGTGCAACTAGCGTCCAAGAGACCCAGTACTTC.

The chain combines TRBV12-3 or TRBV12-4 with TRBJ1-6; D is undetermined. V was trimmed by 2 bases and J by 5 bases, leaving 7 bases between them. There are 14 residues in the CDR3. The chain's CDR3 is CASSLNGNNSPLHF. The CDR3 DNA follows: TGTGCCAGCAGTTTAAACGGGAATAATTCACCCCTCCACTTT.